The 22 T cell receptor beta chains below all came from one sample that was sequenced in a study of shared clonotypes between healthy human individuals. TCRdb's copy holds only in-frame clones and misses some; the assay was immunoSEQ multiplex PCR. The sample contains roughly 640,000 clones, more than 95% of which appear only once. The specimen sequenced was naive CD4+ T cells sorted from blood. Subset here: CD45RA+ positively selected. The receptors originated from a woman in her twenties or thirties in good health.

This chain links TRBV18 with TRBJ1-1; perhaps TRBD1 as D (5 bases). V shed 0 bases and J shed 0 bases, with 5 bases lying between them. This CDR3 is 14 amino acids long. Germline CDR1 reads KGHSH; CDR2 reads LQKENI. As DNA, the CDR3 is TGTGCCAGCTCACCACCGGACATGAACACTGAAGCTTTCTTT. Residues: CASSPPDMNTEAFF.

This chain uses TRBV18 with TRBJ1-4; D gene unclear. Germline CDR1 is KGHSH and CDR2 is LQKENI. CDR3 length equals 13 residues. V dropped 0 bases and J dropped 12 bases, with 11 bases sitting between them. For the CDR3, the DNA is TGTGCCAGCTCACCACCCTCCTCAAACGAACTGTTTTTT. Protein sequence: CASSPPSSNELFF.

In this sample, this clone turned up once. The chain joins TRBV5-1 to TRBJ2-1, with 14 positions matching TRBD2. This CDR3 region has 17 residues. J was trimmed by 7 bases and V by 3 bases; bases with no gene match: 9. Germline-derived CDR1 and CDR2 are SGHRS and YFSETQ. The CDR3 protein is CASSWTSGRSAGNEQFF. CDR3 nucleotide sequence: TGCGCCAGCAGCTGGACTAGCGGGAGGTCGGCGGGAAATGAGCAGTTCTTC.

V gene TRBV29-1 combines with J gene TRBJ2-2; the match to TRBD2 covers 7 bases. Germline assignment: CDR1 SQVTM and CDR2 ANQGSEA. The CDR3 has 12 amino acids. V lost 6 bases to trimming and J lost 6 bases; unmatched junction nucleotides: 4. The CDR3 here is CSVGGSPGELFF. The DNA for the CDR3 is TGCAGCGTCGGCGGGAGTCCCGGGGAGCTGTTTTTT.

This rearrangement joins TRBV10-3 to TRBJ2-1, with 7 bases aligning to TRBD1. V gave up 6 bases and J gave up 1 base; unmatched junction bases: 6. CDR1 is ENHRY, CDR2 SYGVKD, per germline. CDR3 length equals 15 residues. The CDR3 is CAIRDRSVSYNEQFF. CDR3 DNA sequence: TGTGCCATCAGGGACAGGTCGGTATCCTACAATGAGCAGTTCTTC.

The rearrangement uses TRBV4-1 and TRBJ2-6; tentatively, D is TRBD2 (6 bases). The CDR3 extends over 17 amino acids. Germline-derived CDR1 and CDR2 are MGHRA and YSYEKL. Deletions cut 5 bases from V and 0 bases from J, with 14 bases between. The chain's CDR3 is CASSRGLVTSGANVLTF. CDR3 nucleotide sequence: TGCGCCAGCAGCAGGGGACTGGTAACCTCTGGGGCCAACGTCCTGACTTTC.

The chain uses TRBV5-1 and TRBJ2-7; D is perhaps TRBD1 (7 bases). CDR3 length equals 14 residues. The germline V gene encodes CDR1 SGHRS and CDR2 YFSETQ. Trimming pared 5 bases from V and 3 bases from J, leaving 15 bases between. CDR3 nucleotides: TGCGCCAGCAGGAGGGGGACAGCGGGCTACGAGCAGTACTTC. This encodes CASRRGTAGYEQYF.

The J gene is TRBJ2-7, the V gene TRBV7-2; D is possibly TRBD1 or TRBD2 (5 bases each). CDR1 and CDR2 from the germline V gene are SGHTA and FQGNSA. The length of the CDR3 is 13 residues. Trimming removed 3 bases from V and 4 bases from J, with 10 bases in between. CDR3 amino acids: CASSLGVGYEQYF. The DNA for the CDR3 is TGTGCCAGCAGCTTGGGGGTCGGGTACGAGCAGTACTTC.

The chain links TRBV5-1 to TRBJ1-4; 7 bases align to TRBD1. CDR1 is SGHRS, CDR2 YFSETQ, per germline. Trimming took 4 bases from V and 2 from J; bases not matched to a gene: 5. The CDR3 length is 15 residues. CDR3 in amino acids: CASSTQQGTNEKLFF. CDR3 coding DNA: TGCGCCAGCAGCACCCAACAGGGGACTAATGAAAAACTGTTTTTT.

The chain employs TRBV14 and TRBJ2-7, with 10 bases that match TRBD2. CDR3 length: 14 residues. Germline CDR1 and CDR2: SGHDN and FVKESK. V was clipped by 4 bases and J by 2 bases; unmatched bases: 2. CDR3: CASSPSGSAYEQYF. DNA of the CDR3: TGTGCCAGCAGCCCTAGCGGGAGTGCCTACGAGCAGTACTTC.

The chain couples TRBV19 to TRBJ2-7, with D tentatively TRBD1 (7 bases). Germline assignment: CDR1 LNHDA and CDR2 SQIVND (reference sequence). The CDR3 sequence is 15 residues long. Trimming removed 3 bases from V and 2 bases from J, with 14 bases in between. CDR3 sequence (DNA): TGTGCCAGTAGTATTTGGTCAGGGGGGACCTACGAGCAGTACTTC. Encoded protein: CASSIWSGGTYEQYF.

The gene calls are TRBV28 and TRBJ1-5; possibly TRBD1 for D (6 bases). Germline lookup yields CDR1 MDHEN and CDR2 SYDVKM. The CDR3 runs 15 residues. With 3 bases removed from V and 8 bases from J, the gap between germline ends came to 17 bases. The CDR3 DNA sequence: TGTGCCAGCAGTTTTGGGGGGCCTTCTTGGGAGCCCCAGCATTTT. This codes for CASSFGGPSWEPQHF.

The rearrangement joins TRBV18 to TRBJ2-7; 8 positions agree with TRBD1. The CDR3 has 16 amino acids. V was clipped by 1 base and J by 2 bases; unmatched bases: 7. The V gene's germline CDR1 is KGHSH and CDR2 LQKENI. The CDR3: CASSPRVLTGAYEQYF. In DNA form, the CDR3 reads TGTGCCAGCTCACCACGGGTTTTGACAGGGGCCTACGAGCAGTACTTC.

J is TRBJ1-3 and V is TRBV4-1; 8 positions match TRBD1. The CDR3 runs 14 residues. Germline loops: CDR1 MGHRA, CDR2 YSYEKL. The J segment lost 2 bases and the V segment lost 5 bases, leaving 2 bases of the junction unmatched. The CDR3 bases are TGCGCCAGCAGCGCACAGGGGGCTGGAAACACCATATATTTT. Amino acid sequence: CASSAQGAGNTIYF.

V usage is TRBV11-3 and J usage is TRBJ1-1; 8 nucleotides line up with TRBD1. Germline V CDR1 and CDR2: SGHNT, YENEEA. This CDR3 contains 13 residues. After removal of 3 bases from V and 9 bases from J, the junction contained 6 bases not matched to a gene. The CDR3 protein is CASSFGQGAQAFF. The CDR3 coding sequence is TGTGCCAGCAGCTTCGGTCAGGGGGCGCAAGCTTTCTTT.

The genes are TRBV11-3 and TRBJ2-2; TRBD2 agrees at 7 bases. This CDR3 spans 17 amino acids. CDR1 and CDR2 from the germline V gene are SGHNT and YENEEA. After removal of 2 bases from V and 0 bases from J, the junction contained 6 bases not matched to a gene. The CDR3, as DNA: TGTGCCAGCAGCTTAAACTGGGCGGGAGCGAACACCGGGGAGCTGTTTTTT. This codes for CASSLNWAGANTGELFF.

The chain has TRBV10-2 and TRBJ2-1; tentative D call: TRBD2 (6 bases). Per germline, CDR1 WSHSY and CDR2 SAAADI. CDR3 size: 15 residues. V dropped 8 bases and J dropped 7 bases, with 21 bases sitting between them. CDR3 residues: CASSVTLQGRNEQFF. Here the CDR3 DNA reads TGCGCCAGCTCCGTCACTCTCCAAGGGAGGAATGAGCAGTTCTTC.

V gene TRBV9 combines with J gene TRBJ1-1; possibly TRBD1 for D (5 bases). V lost 4 bases and J 1 base, leaving 8 bases between the germline ends. Germline CDR1 is SGDLS and CDR2 is YYNGEE. The CDR3 has 13 residues. CDR3 coding DNA: TGTGCCAGCAGCATACAGGAGAACACTGAAGCTTTCTTT. Translation: CASSIQENTEAFF.

The gene calls are TRBV5-1 and TRBJ2-2, with D maybe TRBD1 (5 bases). CDR3 size: 14 residues. V lost 0 bases to trimming and J lost 7 bases, with 10 bases between them. From germline, CDR1 is SGHRS and CDR2 YFSETQ. Here the CDR3 reads CASSLDGQGGELFF. CDR3 coding DNA: TGCGCCAGCAGCTTGGACGGGCAGGGCGGGGAGCTGTTTTTT.

The chain links TRBV5-6 to TRBJ1-2; no reliable D call. This CDR3 region has 12 residues. Looked up from germline, CDR1 is SGHDT and CDR2 is YYEEEE. V gave up 4 bases and J gave up 6 bases, with 10 bases separating them. CDR3 loop: CASSLQADGYTF. The CDR3 coding sequence is TGTGCCAGCAGCCTCCAGGCCGATGGCTACACCTTC.

The chain is built from TRBV6-4 and TRBJ1-2; no definite D call. Trimming took 9 bases from V and 4 from J, leaving 18 bases between them. CDR3 length: 14 amino acids. In germline, CDR1 is MRHNA, CDR2 SNTAGT. The DNA of the CDR3 is TGTGCCAGACCGGTGTTTAGGGTAATCTATGGCTACACCTTC. Translated, it gives CARPVFRVIYGYTF.

The chain joins TRBV18 to TRBJ2-5; possibly TRBD1 or TRBD2 for D (5 bases each). The end of the DNA aligns better with TRBJ2-7, so the J call may be wrong. The CDR3 is 13 amino acids. Germline lookup yields CDR1 KGHSH and CDR2 LQKENI. The chain's CDR3 is CASSPIGGGEQYF. For the CDR3, the DNA is TGTGCCAGCTCACCAATTGGTGGGGGCGAGCAGTACTTC.